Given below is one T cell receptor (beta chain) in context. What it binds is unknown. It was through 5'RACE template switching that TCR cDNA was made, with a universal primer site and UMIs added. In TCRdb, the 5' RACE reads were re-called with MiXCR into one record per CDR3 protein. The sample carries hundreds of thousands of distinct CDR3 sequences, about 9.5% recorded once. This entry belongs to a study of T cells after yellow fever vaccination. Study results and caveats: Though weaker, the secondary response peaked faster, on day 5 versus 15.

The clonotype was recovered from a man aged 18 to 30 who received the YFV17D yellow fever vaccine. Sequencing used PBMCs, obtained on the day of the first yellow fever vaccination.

The CDR3 spells CASSPKTGTGNTIYF. The CDR3, as DNA: TGTGCCAGCTCACCCAAGACAGGGACTGGAAACACCATATATTTT. The V gene is TRBV18, the J gene TRBJ1-3; 7 nucleotides line up with TRBD1. Germline loops: CDR1 KGHSH, CDR2 LQKENI. Germline trimming cut 3 bases from V and 2 bases from J; bases unmatched to any gene: 4. The CDR3 extends over 15 amino acids.